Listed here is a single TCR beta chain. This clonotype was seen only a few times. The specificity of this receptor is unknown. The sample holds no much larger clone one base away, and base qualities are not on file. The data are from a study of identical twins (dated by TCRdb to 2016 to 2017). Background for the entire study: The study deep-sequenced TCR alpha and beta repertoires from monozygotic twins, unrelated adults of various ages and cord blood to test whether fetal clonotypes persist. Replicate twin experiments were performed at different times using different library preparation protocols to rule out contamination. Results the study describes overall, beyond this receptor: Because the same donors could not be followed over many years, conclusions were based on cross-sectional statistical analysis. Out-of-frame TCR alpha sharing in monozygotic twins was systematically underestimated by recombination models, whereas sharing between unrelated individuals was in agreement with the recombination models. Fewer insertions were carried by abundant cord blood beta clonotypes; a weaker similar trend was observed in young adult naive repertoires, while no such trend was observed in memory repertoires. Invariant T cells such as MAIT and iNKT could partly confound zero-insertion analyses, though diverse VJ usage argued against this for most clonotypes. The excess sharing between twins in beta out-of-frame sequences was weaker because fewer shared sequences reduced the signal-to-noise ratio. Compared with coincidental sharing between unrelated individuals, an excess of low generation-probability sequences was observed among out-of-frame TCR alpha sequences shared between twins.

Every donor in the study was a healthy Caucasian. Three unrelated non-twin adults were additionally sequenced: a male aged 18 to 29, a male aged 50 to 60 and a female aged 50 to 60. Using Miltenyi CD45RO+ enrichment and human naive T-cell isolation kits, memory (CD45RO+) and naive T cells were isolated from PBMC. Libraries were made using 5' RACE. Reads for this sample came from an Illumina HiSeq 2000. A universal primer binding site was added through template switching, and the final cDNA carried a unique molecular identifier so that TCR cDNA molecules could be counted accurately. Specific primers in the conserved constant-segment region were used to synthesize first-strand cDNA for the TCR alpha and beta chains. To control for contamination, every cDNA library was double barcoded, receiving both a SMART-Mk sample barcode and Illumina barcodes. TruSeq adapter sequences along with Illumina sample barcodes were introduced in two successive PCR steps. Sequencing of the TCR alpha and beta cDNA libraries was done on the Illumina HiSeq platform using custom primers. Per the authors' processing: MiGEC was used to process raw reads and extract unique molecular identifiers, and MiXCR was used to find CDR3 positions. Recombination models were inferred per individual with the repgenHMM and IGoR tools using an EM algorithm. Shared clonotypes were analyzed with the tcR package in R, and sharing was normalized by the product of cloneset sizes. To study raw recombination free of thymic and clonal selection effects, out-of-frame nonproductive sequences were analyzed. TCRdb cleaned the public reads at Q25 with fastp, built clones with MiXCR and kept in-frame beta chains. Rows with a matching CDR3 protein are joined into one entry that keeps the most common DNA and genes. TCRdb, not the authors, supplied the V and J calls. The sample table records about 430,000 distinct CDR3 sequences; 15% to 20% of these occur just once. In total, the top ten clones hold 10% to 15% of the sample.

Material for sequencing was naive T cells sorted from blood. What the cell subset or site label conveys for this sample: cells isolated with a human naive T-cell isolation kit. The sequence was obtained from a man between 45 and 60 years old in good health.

CDR3 sequence: CSVVRNRGRTDTQYF. The DNA is as follows: TGCAGCGTTGTTAGGAACAGGGGTCGCACAGATACGCAGTATTTT. The sequence is built from TRBV29-1 and TRBJ2-3; TRBD1 aligns with 7 central bases. The CDR3, from cysteine to phenylalanine, totals 15 residues. The DNA shown is the 45-base CDR3, in frame from base 1. V loses 4 bases at its end and J loses 1 base; junction bases beyond the gene matches: 8. The germline V gene gives CDR1 as SQVTM and CDR2 as ANQGSEA.